The source of this T cell receptor (beta chain) is a study of cytomegalovirus exposure and HLA in healthy donors. In the study overall: Out of 180 million or so T cells, an earlier analysis found fewer than 140 million unique TCR beta sequences in total. Assignment to the Caucasian-associated ancestry cluster applied to 75% to 85% of the roughly 420 genotyped donors.

Points from the study as a whole: Likely technical artifact: a cluster of highly shared sequence variants. Prior analysis indicated that the majority of TCR beta V segments exhibited productivity approximately 87% or approximately 30% of the time.

The PCR contained 60 Vbeta and 13 Jbeta primers. The method was immunoSEQ multiplex PCR; TCRdb's version includes in-frame clones alone and lacks a portion of them. This listing includes over 80,000 clones. A word on this clone: Its antigen is unidentified.

Deletions cut 5 bases from V and 1 base from J, with 12 bases between. The CDR3 contains 15 residues. The germline gives CDR1 MNHEY, CDR2 SVGAGI. Material for sequencing was PBMCs. The chain joins TRBV6-5 to TRBJ1-5; the D gene is possibly TRBD1 (5 bases). This clonotype originated in a girl aged 10 to 17 in good health and CMV-seropositive. CDR3 protein: CASSPLGGSNQPQHF. Written as DNA, the CDR3 is TGTGCCAGCAGTCCGTTGGGGGGAAGCAATCAGCCCCAGCATTTT.